Presented here are 10 T cell receptor beta chains from one specimen sequenced in a study of Ad26.COV2.S vaccination and SARS-CoV-2 variants. Repertoires were generated with immunoSEQ multiplex PCR, while TCRdb's copy carries only in-frame clones and drops some. Of about 250,000 clones in the sample, 70% to 90% are singletons; the top ten hold around 3%. Treatment here: about 20 received Ad26.COV2.S at low or high dose, single or two shots; 5 received placebo; per-sample allocation not given. Repertoires come from day 63 after the first vaccine or placebo injection. The material was peripheral blood, obtained in a trial of Ad26.COV2.S vaccine versus placebo. These receptors all stem from a person aged 18-65 years who received the Ad26.COV2.S COVID-19 vaccine or a placebo.

The rearrangement links TRBV6-5 to TRBJ1-5; D not certain. Trimming took off 2 bases at V and 0 bases at J, with 8 bases between the two ends. Germline V lookup: CDR1 MNHEY, CDR2 SVGAGI. This CDR3 has 15 amino acids. CDR3 sequence: CASSYQRNSNQPQHF. The DNA for the CDR3 is TGTGCCAGCAGTTACCAGAGAAATAGCAATCAGCCCCAGCATTTT.

V usage is TRBV12-3 or TRBV12-4 and J usage is TRBJ1-3; D call uncertain. Trimming shortened V by 5 bases and J by 10 bases, and 12 bases separated the two germline ends. The CDR3 consists of 12 residues. The CDR3 sequence is CASSRTLGTIYF. CDR3 DNA sequence: TGTGCCAGCAGTCGGACCCTCGGGACCATATATTTT.

DNA of the CDR3: TGTGCCAGCAGCTCATACGGGCTCACGGTCTCCTACAATGAGCAGTTCTTC. Protein: CASSSYGLTVSYNEQFF. The chain links TRBV5-6 to TRBJ2-1; D call uncertain. CDR3 length equals 17 residues. CDR1 and CDR2 from the germline V gene are SGHDT and YYEEEE. V was cut by 3 bases and J by 0 bases, with 16 bases left in between.

The rearrangement links TRBV27 to TRBJ1-5; 9 bases line up with TRBD1. After removal of 8 bases from V and 4 bases from J, the junction contained 3 bases not matched to a gene. CDR1 is MNHEY and CDR2 is SMNVEV in the germline V gene (reference sequence). The CDR3 extends over 13 amino acids. The CDR3 nucleotides are TGTGCCAGCCGGACAGGGGTAAATCAGCCCCAGCATTTT. It specifies CASRTGVNQPQHF.

The genes are TRBV12-3 or TRBV12-4 and TRBJ2-3, with 10 bases aligning to TRBD2. Unmatched junction bases numbered 3, after V lost 10 bases and J lost 5 bases. The CDR3 is 12 amino acids. The CDR3 region is CAILAGGDTQYF. The CDR3 region has the DNA TGTGCCATCTTAGCGGGAGGAGATACGCAGTATTTT.

The chain carries TRBV6-1 and TRBJ2-7; 12 bases map to TRBD2. The junction had 14 bases not matched to a gene; V was cut back by 3 bases and J by 2 bases. Germline-derived CDR1 and CDR2 are MNHNS and SASEGT. This CDR3 spans 19 amino acids. The CDR3 DNA follows: TGTGCCAGCAGTGAGTTTGTGCTAGCGGGAGGGACATACGCCTACGAGCAGTACTTC. As protein: CASSEFVLAGGTYAYEQYF.

The chain joins TRBV6-2 or TRBV6-3 to TRBJ2-5; 9 bases match TRBD2. V trimming: 4 bases; J trimming: 4 bases; junction bases outside the gene matches: 7. The CDR3 totals 15 residues. Germline V CDR1 and CDR2: MNHEY, SVGEGT. The CDR3 loop is CASSSRSGGGETQYF. The CDR3 DNA sequence: TGTGCCAGCAGTTCGCGTAGCGGGGGTGGAGAGACCCAGTACTTC.

The chain uses TRBV27 and TRBJ2-5; TRBD2 matches at 7 bases. The V segment lost 4 bases and the J segment 0 bases; nucleotides outside the gene matches: 2. The CDR3 length is 14 residues. The germline V gene encodes CDR1 MNHEY and CDR2 SMNVEV (reference sequence). CDR3 in amino acids: CASSSSGYQETQYF. CDR3 nucleotide sequence: TGTGCCAGCAGTTCTAGCGGTTACCAAGAGACCCAGTACTTC.

In this sample, this clone turned up once. The V gene is TRBV19, the J gene TRBJ1-1; a possible D gene is TRBD1 (6 bases). Germline CDR1 reads LNHDA; CDR2 reads SQIVND (reference sequence). CDR3 size: 18 residues. The V gene lost 6 bases and the J gene lost 4 bases, with 27 bases spanning the gap. The CDR3 DNA sequence: TGTGCCAGTAGCCCTGGACCGGAGGGGGTACAAGAGAGCACTGAAGCTTTCTTT. Translating it yields CASSPGPEGVQESTEAFF.

The chain joins TRBV4-2 to TRBJ1-2, with 7 bases aligning to TRBD1. The CDR3 runs 16 residues. V dropped 0 bases and J dropped 5; count of bases not matched to a gene: 9. Germline CDR1 is LGHNA and CDR2 is YNFKEQ. This CDR3 reads CASSQDPRDRVYGYTF. Written as DNA, the CDR3 is TGTGCCAGCAGCCAAGATCCTCGAGACAGGGTGTATGGCTACACCTTC.